This T cell receptor (beta chain) was captured in a study of T cell repertoires in cytomegalovirus infection. In the study overall: From public TCR beta signatures came an indication of both CMV infection and matching HLA type.

TCRdb recomputed calls from the reads with MiXCR, one row per CDR3 protein. The sample has 640,000 or so distinct CDR3 sequences, around a third seen once; the top ten hold 15% to 20%. Study conclusions and caveats: Cumulative frequency of public TCR beta families picked out carriers of CMV plus the relevant HLA. The ex vivo response was dominated by HLA-C-restricted CMV-specific TCR beta clonotypes.

About this clonotype itself: Its antigen is unknown.

This TCR derives from a human donor in good health (CMV status not recorded). Some clones in this sample may be carry-over from other donors' samples. The specimen comprised cultured PBMCs, sampled from culture after CMV antigen stimulation.

CDR3 bases: TGTGCCAGCAGTTTATCGGGCCCTCGCGCTAGCGGGATCTTACAAAATGAGCAGTTCTTC. It is translated as CASSLSGPRASGILQNEQFF. The V and J genes are TRBV27 and TRBJ2-1; the match to TRBD2 covers 9 bases. Germline trimming cut 0 bases from V and 7 bases from J; bases unmatched to any gene: 19. CDR3 length: 20 residues. Germline V lookup: CDR1 MNHEY, CDR2 SMNVEV (reference sequence).